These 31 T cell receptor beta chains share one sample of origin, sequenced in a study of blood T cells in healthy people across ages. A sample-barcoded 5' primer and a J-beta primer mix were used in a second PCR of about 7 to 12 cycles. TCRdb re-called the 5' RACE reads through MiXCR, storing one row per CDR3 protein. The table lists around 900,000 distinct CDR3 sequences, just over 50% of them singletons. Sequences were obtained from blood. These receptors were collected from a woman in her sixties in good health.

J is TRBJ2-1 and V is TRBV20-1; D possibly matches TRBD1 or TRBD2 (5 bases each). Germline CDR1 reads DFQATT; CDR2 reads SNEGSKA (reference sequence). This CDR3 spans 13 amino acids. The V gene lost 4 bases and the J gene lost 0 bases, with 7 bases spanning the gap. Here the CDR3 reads CSATGRSYNEQFF. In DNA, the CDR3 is TGCAGTGCTACGGGACGCTCCTACAATGAGCAGTTCTTC.

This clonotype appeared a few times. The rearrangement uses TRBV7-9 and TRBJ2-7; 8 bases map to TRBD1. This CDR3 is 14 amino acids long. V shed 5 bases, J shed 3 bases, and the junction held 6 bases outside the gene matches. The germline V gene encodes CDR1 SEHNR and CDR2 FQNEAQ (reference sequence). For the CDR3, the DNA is TGTGCCAGCAGCCACGGACAGGGAAACTACGAGCAGTACTTC. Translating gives CASSHGQGNYEQYF.

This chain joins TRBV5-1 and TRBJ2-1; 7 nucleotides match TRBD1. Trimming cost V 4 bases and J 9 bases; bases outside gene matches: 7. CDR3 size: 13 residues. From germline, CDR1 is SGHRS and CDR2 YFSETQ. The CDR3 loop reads CASSVTGDAEQFF. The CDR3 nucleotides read TGCGCCAGCAGCGTAACAGGGGATGCTGAGCAGTTCTTC.

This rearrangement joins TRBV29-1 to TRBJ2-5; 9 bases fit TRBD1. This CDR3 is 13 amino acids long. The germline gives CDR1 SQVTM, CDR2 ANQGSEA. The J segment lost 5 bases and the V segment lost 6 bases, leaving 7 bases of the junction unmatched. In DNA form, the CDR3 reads TGCAGCGTCCGAACAGGGGGCAGCGAGACCCAGTACTTC. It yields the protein CSVRTGGSETQYF. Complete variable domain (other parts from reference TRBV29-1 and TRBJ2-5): SAVISQKPSRDICQRGTSLTIQCQVDSQVTMMFWYRQQPGQSLTLIATANQGSEATYESGFVIDKFPISRPNLTFSTLTVSNMSPEDSSIYLCSVRTGGSETQYFGPGTRLLVL.

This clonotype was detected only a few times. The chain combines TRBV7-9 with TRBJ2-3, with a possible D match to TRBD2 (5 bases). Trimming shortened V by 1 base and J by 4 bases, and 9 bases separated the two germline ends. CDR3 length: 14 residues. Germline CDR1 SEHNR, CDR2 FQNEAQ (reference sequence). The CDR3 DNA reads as TGTGCCAGCAGCTTAGTTAGCGAAGCAGATACGCAGTATTTT. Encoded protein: CASSLVSEADTQYF.

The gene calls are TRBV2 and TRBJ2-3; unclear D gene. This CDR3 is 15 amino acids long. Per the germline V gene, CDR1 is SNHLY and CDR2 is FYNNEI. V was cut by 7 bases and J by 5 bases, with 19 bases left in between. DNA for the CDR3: TGTGCCAGCATTTGGGTCTCATCAACCGGAGATACGCAGTATTTT. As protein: CASIWVSSTGDTQYF.

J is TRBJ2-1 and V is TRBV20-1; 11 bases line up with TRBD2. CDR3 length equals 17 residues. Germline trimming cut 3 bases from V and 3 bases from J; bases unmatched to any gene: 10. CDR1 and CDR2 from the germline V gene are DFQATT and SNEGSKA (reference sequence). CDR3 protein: CSASPSGRQVYYNEQFF. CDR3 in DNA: TGCAGTGCTAGCCCTAGCGGGAGGCAGGTTTACTACAATGAGCAGTTCTTC.

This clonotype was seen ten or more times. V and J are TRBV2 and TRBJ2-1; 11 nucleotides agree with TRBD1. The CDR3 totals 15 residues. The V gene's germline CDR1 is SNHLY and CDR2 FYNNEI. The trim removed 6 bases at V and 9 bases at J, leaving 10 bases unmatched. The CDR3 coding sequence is TGTGCCAGCAGCATTGAGGGACAGGGGGAGGGTGAGCAGTTCTTC. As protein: CASSIEGQGEGEQFF.

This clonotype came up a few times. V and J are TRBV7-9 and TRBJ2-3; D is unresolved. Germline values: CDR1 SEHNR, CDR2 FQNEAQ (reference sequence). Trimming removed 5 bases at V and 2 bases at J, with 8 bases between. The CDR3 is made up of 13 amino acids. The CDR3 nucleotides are TGTGCCAGCAGCGGGTGGGCCACAGATACGCAGTATTTT. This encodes CASSGWATDTQYF. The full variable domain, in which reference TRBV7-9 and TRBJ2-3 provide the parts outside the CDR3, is DTGVSQNPRHKITKRGQNVTFRCDPISEHNRLYWYRQTLGQGPEFLTYFQNEAQLEKSRLLSDRFSAERPKGSFSTLEIQRTEQGDSAMYLCASSGWATDTQYFGPGTRLTVL.

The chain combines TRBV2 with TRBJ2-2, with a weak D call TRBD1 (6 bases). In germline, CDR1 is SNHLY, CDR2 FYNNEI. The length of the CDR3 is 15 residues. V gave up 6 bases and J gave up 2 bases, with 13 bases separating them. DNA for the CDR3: TGTGCCAGCAGCATGCAGGGGTTCAACACCGGGGAGCTGTTTTTT. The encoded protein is CASSMQGFNTGELFF.

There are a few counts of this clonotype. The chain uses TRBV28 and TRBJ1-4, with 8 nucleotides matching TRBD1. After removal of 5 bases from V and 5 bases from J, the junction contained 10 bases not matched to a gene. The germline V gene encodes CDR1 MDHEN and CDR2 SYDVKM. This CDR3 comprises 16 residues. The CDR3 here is CASSDWSGTGNEKLFF. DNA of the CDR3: TGTGCCAGCAGTGATTGGTCCGGGACAGGAAATGAAAAACTGTTTTTT.

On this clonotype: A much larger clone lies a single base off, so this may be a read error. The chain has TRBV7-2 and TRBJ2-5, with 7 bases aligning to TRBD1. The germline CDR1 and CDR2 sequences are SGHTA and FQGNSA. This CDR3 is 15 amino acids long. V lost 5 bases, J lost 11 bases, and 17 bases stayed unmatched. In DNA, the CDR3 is TGTGCCAGCAGCGGCCGGGACAGAGCTGTCGATGAGCAGTACTTC. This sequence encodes CASSGRDRAVDEQYF.

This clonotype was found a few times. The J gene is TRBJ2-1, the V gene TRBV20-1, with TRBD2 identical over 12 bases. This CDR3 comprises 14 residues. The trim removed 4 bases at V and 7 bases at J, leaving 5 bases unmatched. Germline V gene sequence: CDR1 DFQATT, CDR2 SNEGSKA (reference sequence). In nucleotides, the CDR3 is TGCAGTGCTACTAGCGGGAGGGCTGGTAATGAGCAGTTCTTC. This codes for CSATSGRAGNEQFF.

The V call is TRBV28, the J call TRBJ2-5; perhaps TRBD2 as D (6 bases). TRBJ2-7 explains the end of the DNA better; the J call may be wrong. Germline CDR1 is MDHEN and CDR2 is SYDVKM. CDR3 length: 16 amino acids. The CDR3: CASSGTSLGGIYEQYF. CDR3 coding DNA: TGTGCCAGCAGTGGCACCAGCCTGGGAGGCATCTACGAGCAGTACTTC.

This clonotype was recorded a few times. The CDR3 protein is CASSKLAGDFETQYF. The CDR3 DNA sequence: TGTGCCAGCTCGAAGCTAGCGGGAGATTTTGAGACCCAGTACTTC. J is TRBJ2-4 and V is TRBV18; 10 bases map to TRBD2. With the DNA end fitting TRBJ2-5 better, the J assignment may be wrong. The CDR3 sequence is 15 residues long. Germline assignment: CDR1 KGHSH and CDR2 LQKENI.

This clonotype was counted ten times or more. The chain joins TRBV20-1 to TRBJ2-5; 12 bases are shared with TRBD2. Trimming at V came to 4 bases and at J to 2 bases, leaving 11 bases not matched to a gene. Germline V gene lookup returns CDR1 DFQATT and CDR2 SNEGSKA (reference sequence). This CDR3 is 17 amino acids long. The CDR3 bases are TGCAGTGCTAATTCCCGAACTAGCGGGAGGTCACAAGAGACCCAGTACTTC. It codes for CSANSRTSGRSQETQYF.

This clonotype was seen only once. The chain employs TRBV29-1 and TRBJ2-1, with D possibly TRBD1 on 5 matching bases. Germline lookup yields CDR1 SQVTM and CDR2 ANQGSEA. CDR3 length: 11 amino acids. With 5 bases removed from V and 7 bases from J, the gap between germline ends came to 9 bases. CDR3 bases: TGCAGCGTTTCCAAGGGGAATGAGCAGTTCTTC. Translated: CSVSKGNEQFF.

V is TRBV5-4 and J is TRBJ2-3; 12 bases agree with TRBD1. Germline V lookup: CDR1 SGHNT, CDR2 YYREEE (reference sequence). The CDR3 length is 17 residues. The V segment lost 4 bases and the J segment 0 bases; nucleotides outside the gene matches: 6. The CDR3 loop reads CASSTRDRGRSTDTQYF. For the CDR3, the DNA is TGTGCCAGCAGCACCCGGGACAGGGGGCGCAGCACAGATACGCAGTATTTT.

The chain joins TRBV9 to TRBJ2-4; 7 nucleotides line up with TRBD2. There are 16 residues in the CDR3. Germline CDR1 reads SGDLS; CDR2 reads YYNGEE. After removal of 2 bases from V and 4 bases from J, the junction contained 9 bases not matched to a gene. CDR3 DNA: TGTGCCAGCAGCGTTTATGGGCTAGCGGATAAAAACATTCAGTACTTC. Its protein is CASSVYGLADKNIQYF.

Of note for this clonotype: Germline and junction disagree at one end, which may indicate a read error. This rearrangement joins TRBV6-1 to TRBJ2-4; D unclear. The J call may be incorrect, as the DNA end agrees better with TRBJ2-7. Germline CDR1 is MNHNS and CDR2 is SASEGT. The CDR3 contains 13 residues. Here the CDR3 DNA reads TGTGACAGCAGTGAATCTAGTTTCTACGAGCAGTACTTC. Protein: CDSSESSFYEQYF.

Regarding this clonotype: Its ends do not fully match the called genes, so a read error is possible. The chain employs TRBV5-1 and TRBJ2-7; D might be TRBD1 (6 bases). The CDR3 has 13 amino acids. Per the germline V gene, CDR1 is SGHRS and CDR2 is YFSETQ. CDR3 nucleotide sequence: TGCACCAGGGGCAGTGGGTTATCCTACGAGCAGTACTTC. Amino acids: CTRGSGLSYEQYF. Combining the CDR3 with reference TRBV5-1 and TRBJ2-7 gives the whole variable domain KAGVTQTPRYLIKTRGQQVTLSCSPISGHRSVSWYQQTPGQGLQFLFEYFSETQRNKGNFPGRFSGRQFSNSRSEMNVSTLELGDSALYLCTRGSGLSYEQYFGPGTRLTVT.

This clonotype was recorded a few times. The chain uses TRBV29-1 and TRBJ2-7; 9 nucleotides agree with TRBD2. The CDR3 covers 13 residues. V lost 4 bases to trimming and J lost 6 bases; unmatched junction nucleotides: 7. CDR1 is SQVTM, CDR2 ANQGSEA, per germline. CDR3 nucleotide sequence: TGCAGCGTTGCTAGCGGGACCCTCGCCGAGCAGTACTTC. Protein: CSVASGTLAEQYF.

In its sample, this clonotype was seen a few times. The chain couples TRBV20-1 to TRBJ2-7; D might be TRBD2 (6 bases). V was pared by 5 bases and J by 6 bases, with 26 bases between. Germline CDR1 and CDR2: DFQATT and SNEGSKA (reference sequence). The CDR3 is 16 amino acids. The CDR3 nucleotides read TGCAGTGCTGAACCCCTGGACTACTCCTCCCTGGGCGAGCAGTACTTC. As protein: CSAEPLDYSSLGEQYF.

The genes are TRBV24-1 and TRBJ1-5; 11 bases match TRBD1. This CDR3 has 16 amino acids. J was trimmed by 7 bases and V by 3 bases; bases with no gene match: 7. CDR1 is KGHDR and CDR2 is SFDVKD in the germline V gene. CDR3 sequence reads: CATSDRTGGMVQPQHF. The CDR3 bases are TGTGCCACCAGTGATCGGACAGGGGGCATGGTCCAGCCCCAGCATTTT.

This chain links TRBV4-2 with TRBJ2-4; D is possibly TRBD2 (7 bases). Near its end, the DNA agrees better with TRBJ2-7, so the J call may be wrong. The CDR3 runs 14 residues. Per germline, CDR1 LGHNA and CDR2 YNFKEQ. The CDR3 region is CASSQVRGLYEQYF. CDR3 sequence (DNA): TGTGCCAGCAGCCAAGTGCGGGGGCTCTACGAGCAGTACTTC.

The CDR3 nucleotides read TGTGCCAGCATACGGGGAGGGGACAATGAGCAGTTCTTC. This encodes CASIRGGDNEQFF. The chain uses TRBV7-2 and TRBJ2-1; TRBD2 matches 7 bases. Germline V lookup: CDR1 SGHTA, CDR2 FQGNSA. V lost 7 bases, J lost 5 bases, and 5 bases stayed unmatched. The CDR3 sequence is 13 residues long.

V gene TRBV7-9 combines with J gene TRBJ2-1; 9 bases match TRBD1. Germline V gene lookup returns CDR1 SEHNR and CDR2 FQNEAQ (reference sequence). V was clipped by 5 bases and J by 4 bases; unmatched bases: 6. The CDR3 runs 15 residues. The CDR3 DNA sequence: TGTGCCAGCAGCAAACCGGGACAGGGATACAATGAGCAGTTCTTC. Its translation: CASSKPGQGYNEQFF. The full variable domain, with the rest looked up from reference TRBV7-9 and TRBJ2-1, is DTGVSQNPRHKITKRGQNVTFRCDPISEHNRLYWYRQTLGQGPEFLTYFQNEAQLEKSRLLSDRFSAERPKGSFSTLEIQRTEQGDSAMYLCASSKPGQGYNEQFFGPGTRLTVL.

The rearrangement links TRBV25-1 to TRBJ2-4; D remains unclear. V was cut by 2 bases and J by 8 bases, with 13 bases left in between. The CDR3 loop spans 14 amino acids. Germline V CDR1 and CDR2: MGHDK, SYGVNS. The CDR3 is CASSERSSRDIQYF. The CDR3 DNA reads TGTGCCAGCAGTGAACGGTCTAGTAGAGACATTCAGTACTTC.

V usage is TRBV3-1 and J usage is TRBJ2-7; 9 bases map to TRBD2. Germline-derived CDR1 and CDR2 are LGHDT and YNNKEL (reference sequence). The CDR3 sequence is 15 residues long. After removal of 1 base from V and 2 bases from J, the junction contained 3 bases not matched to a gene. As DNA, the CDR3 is TGTGCCAGCAGCCAAGTGACTAGCGGACCCTACGAGCAGTACTTC. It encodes CASSQVTSGPYEQYF.

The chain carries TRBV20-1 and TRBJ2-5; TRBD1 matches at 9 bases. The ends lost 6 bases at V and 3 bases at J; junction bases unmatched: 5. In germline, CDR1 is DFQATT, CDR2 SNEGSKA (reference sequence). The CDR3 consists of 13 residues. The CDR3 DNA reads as TGCAGTGCCATCCGGGACAGGGAAGAGACCCAGTACTTC. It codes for CSAIRDREETQYF.

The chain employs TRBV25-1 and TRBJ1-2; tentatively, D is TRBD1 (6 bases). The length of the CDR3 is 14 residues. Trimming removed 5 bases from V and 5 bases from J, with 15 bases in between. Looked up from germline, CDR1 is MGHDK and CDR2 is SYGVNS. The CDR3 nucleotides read TGTGCCAGCAGTCGAGGACAGAGCCGATATGGCTACACCTTC. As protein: CASSRGQSRYGYTF.